This TCR beta chain was documented in a study of graft-versus-host responses after intestinal transplantation. Sequencing used immunoSEQ multiplex PCR; TCRdb keeps in-frame clones, though not all of them. This sample has nearly 90,000 clones, with 75% to 90% found just once. As regards this clone: Its antigen is not identified.

The CDR3 is 15 residues long. Germline CDR1 reads SGHDT; CDR2 reads YYEEEE. This TCR derives from a human donor who received an intestinal transplant. The rearrangement uses TRBV5-6 and TRBJ2-5; tentative D call: TRBD2 (6 bases). The J call could be wrong; TRBJ2-7 is a better fit for the DNA end. The material was unstimulated CD8+ T cells sorted from spleen or lymph node cells, obtained before intestinal transplant. The CDR3 DNA reads TGTGCCAGCAGCTTAGGGTGGAGGGGCCCCTACGAGCAGTACTTC. Translating it yields CASSLGWRGPYEQYF.